This TCR beta chain was recovered during a study of breast tumors, draining lymph nodes, adjacent tissues. With regard to this clonotype: What it binds is unknown.

Whole-study findings and limits: That most tumor T cells come from lymph nodes remained unproven.

TCRdb fed the multiplex PCR reads into MiXCR, producing one record per CDR3 protein. The sample contains under 20,000 distinct CDR3 sequences, approximately 42% of which appear only once. The CDR3 has 14 amino acids. The germline V and J ends were trimmed by 1 base and 5 bases, with 15 bases remaining between them. Germline V gene sequence: CDR1 DFQATT, CDR2 SNEGSKA (reference sequence). The TCR was taken from a female donor with breast cancer. Some clones in this sample may be carry-over from other donors' samples. Sample: breast tumor tissue. The gene calls are TRBV20-1 and TRBJ2-7, with a possible D match to TRBD1 (5 bases). CDR3 sequence reads: CSARGQGPRDEQYF. In DNA, the CDR3 is TGCAGTGCTAGAGGGCAGGGCCCCAGGGACGAGCAGTACTTC.